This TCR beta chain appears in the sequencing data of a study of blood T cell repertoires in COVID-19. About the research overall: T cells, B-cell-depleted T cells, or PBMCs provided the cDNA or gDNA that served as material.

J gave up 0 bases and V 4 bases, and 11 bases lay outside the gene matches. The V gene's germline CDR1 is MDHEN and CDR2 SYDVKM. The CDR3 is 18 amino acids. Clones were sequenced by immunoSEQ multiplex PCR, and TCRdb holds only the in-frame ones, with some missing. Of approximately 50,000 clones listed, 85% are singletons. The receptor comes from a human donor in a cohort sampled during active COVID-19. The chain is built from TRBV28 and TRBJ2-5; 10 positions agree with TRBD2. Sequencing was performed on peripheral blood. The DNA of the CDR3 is TGTGCCAGCAGTTCTTTCTCTTTTACTAGCGGGGACCAAGAGACCCAGTACTTC. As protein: CASSSFSFTSGDQETQYF.